Listed here are 8 T cell receptor beta chains from one sample, sequenced in a study of OX40 agonist ivuxolimab in advanced cancers. This table comes from immunoSEQ multiplex PCR, and its TCRdb copy is limited to in-frame clones, with some not included. The repertoire has about 69,000 clones, about four fifths of them found once; the top ten carry about 2.1%. The sequenced sample was CD4+ or CD8+ T cells sorted from blood, obtained in a trial of the OX40 agonist ivuxolimab. Receptor source: an adult with an advanced solid tumor such as melanoma, head and neck, liver or kidney cancer.

This clone was seen only a few times. The gene calls are TRBV19 and TRBJ2-7; 10 bases fit TRBD1. The J segment lost 4 bases and the V segment lost 4 bases, leaving 4 bases of the junction unmatched. The length of the CDR3 is 14 residues. Germline CDR1 LNHDA, CDR2 SQIVND (reference sequence). The CDR3 DNA reads TGTGCCAGTAGTAACGGACAGGGGGGGTACGAGCAGTACTTC. Translating it yields CASSNGQGGYEQYF. Together with reference TRBV19 and TRBJ2-7, the CDR3 gives the full variable domain: DGGITQSPKYLFRKEGQNVTLSCEQNLNHDAMYWYRQDPGQGLRLIYYSQIVNDFQKGDIAEGYSVSREKKESFPLTVTSAQKNPTAFYLCASSNGQGGYEQYFGPGTRLTVT.

This clone was seen only a few times. The identical CDR3 is also encoded by other nucleotide sequences in the sample. The chain employs TRBV11-2 and TRBJ2-2; possibly TRBD1 or TRBD2 for D (6 bases each). Germline CDR1 SGHAT, CDR2 FQNNGV. Trimming stripped 3 bases from V and 5 bases from J, with 13 bases between. This CDR3 contains 15 residues. The CDR3, as DNA: TGTGCCAGCAGCTTTTCGGGGGCCGGGACCGGGGAGCTGTTTTTT. Its protein product is CASSFSGAGTGELFF.

This chain links TRBV7-8 with TRBJ1-3; D not resolved. V shed 5 bases and J shed 8 bases, with 16 bases lying between them. The CDR3 is 14 amino acids. Germline V gene data show CDR1 as SGHVS and CDR2 as FQNEAQ. The CDR3 DNA reads TGTGCCAGCAGCCCCCGTGGCCGTAGGGACACCATATATTTT. This gives the protein CASSPRGRRDTIYF.

The gene calls are TRBV29-1 and TRBJ2-1; 12 bases align to TRBD2. V lost 7 bases, J lost 9 bases, and 7 bases stayed unmatched. Per the germline V gene, CDR1 is SQVTM and CDR2 is ANQGSEA. There are 13 residues in the CDR3. Here the CDR3 DNA reads TGCAGCGCAGGACTAGCGGGATCGGCTGAGCAGTTCTTC. The encoded protein is CSAGLAGSAEQFF.

This clone was seen a few times. The gene calls are TRBV7-2 and TRBJ2-2; the D is unclear. Germline V gene data show CDR1 as SGHTA and CDR2 as FQGNSA. The CDR3 contains 15 residues. With 5 bases removed from V and 6 bases from J, the gap between germline ends came to 16 bases. CDR3 DNA: TGTGCCAGCAGCCGTCGACTGGGTTTCGCCGGGGAGCTGTTTTTT. Its protein product is CASSRRLGFAGELFF.

This clone was found once. CDR3 nucleotides: TGCGCCAGCAGCCAGGTACCCGGGGCGAACACCGGGGAGCTGTTTTTT. Translated: CASSQVPGANTGELFF. The J gene is TRBJ2-2, the V gene TRBV4-1, with D possibly matching TRBD2 (5 bases). Trimming shortened V by 3 bases and J by 0 bases, and 11 bases separated the two germline ends. The germline V gene encodes CDR1 MGHRA and CDR2 YSYEKL. The CDR3 spans 16 residues.

This chain links TRBV14 with TRBJ2-7; 8 positions match TRBD1. CDR1 is SGHDN and CDR2 is FVKESK in the germline V gene. J was trimmed by 7 bases and V by 4 bases; bases with no gene match: 9. The CDR3 runs 14 residues. The CDR3 DNA follows: TGTGCCAGCAGCCGGACCCAGGGGGCTAATGAGCAGTACTTC. This translates into CASSRTQGANEQYF.

About this clone: The same CDR3 arises from other DNA sequences in this sample as well. This chain uses TRBV6-4 with TRBJ1-1; D unclear. In germline, CDR1 is MRHNA, CDR2 SNTAGT. Trimming cost V 4 bases and J 1 base, with 7 bases left between them. The CDR3 spans 13 residues. The CDR3 reads CASSVDRNTEAFF. The CDR3 DNA reads as TGTGCCAGCAGTGTAGACCGGAACACTGAAGCTTTCTTT.